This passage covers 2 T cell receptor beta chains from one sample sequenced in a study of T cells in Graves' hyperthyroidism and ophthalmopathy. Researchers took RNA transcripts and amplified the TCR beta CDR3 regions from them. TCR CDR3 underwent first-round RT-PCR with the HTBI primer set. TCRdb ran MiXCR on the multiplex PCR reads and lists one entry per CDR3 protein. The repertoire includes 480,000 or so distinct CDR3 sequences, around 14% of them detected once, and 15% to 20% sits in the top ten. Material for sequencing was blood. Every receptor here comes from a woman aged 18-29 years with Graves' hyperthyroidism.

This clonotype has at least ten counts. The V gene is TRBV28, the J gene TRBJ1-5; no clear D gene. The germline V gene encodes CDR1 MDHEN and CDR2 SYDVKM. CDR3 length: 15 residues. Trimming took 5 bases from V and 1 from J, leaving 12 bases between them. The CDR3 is CASSTRGRSNQPQHF. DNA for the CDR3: TGTGCCAGCAGTACGCGGGGAAGGAGCAATCAGCCCCAGCATTTT.

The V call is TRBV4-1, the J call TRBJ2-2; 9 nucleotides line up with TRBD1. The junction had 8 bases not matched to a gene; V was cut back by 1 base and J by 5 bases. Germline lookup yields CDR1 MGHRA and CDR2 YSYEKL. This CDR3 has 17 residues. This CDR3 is CASSQAPGTGRTGELFF. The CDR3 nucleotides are TGCGCCAGCAGCCAAGCCCCCGGGACAGGGCGAACCGGGGAGCTGTTTTTT.